This entry lists 14 T cell receptor beta chains sequenced from one sample in a study of OX40 agonist ivuxolimab in advanced cancers. Assay used: immunoSEQ multiplex PCR; TCRdb lists only in-frame clones, some missing. The sample contains about 62,000 clones, 79% of which appear only once. Sequencing used CD4+ or CD8+ T cells sorted from blood, obtained in a trial of the OX40 agonist ivuxolimab. These receptors all stem from an adult with an advanced solid tumor such as melanoma, head and neck, liver or kidney cancer.

The CDR3 spells CASSQEEVGTDTQYF. In DNA, the CDR3 is TGCGCCAGCAGCCAAGAGGAGGTTGGGACAGATACGCAGTATTTT. The rearrangement links TRBV4-1 to TRBJ2-3, with D perhaps TRBD2 (5 bases). V dropped 0 bases and J dropped 3 bases, with 10 bases sitting between them. CDR1 is MGHRA and CDR2 is YSYEKL in the germline V gene. There are 15 residues in the CDR3.

This clone was detected a few times. V is TRBV10-3 and J is TRBJ2-1; TRBD1 is a possible D gene (6 bases). Trimming shortened V by 4 bases and J by 2 bases, and 12 bases separated the two germline ends. This CDR3 comprises 15 residues. Germline CDR1 and CDR2: ENHRY and SYGVKD. The CDR3 DNA is TGTGCCATCAGTGGGGGGACACTGGCCTACAATGAGCAGTTCTTC. This codes for CAISGGTLAYNEQFF.

CDR3 region: CASSEGPSYEQYF. The DNA of the CDR3 is TGTGCCAGCAGTGAAGGGCCATCCTACGAGCAGTACTTC. The V gene is TRBV6-1, the J gene TRBJ2-5; D not resolved. TRBJ2-7 matches the DNA end more closely, so the J call is doubtful. Germline CDR1 is MNHNS and CDR2 is SASEGT. The length of the CDR3 is 13 residues.

This sequence joins TRBV9 and TRBJ2-5; TRBD1 aligns across 10 bases. There are 16 residues in the CDR3. Germline CDR1 reads SGDLS; CDR2 reads YYNGEE. J was trimmed by 2 bases and V by 1 base; bases with no gene match: 5. CDR3 coding DNA: TGTGCCAGCAGCGTATATGGGACAGGGGTACAAGAGACCCAGTACTTC. Translation gives CASSVYGTGVQETQYF.

The V gene is TRBV12-5, the J gene TRBJ2-7; a weak D match, TRBD1 (5 bases). This CDR3 comprises 17 residues. The V gene's germline CDR1 is LGHNT and CDR2 FRNRAP. V gave up 3 bases and J gave up 4 bases, with 22 bases separating them. CDR3 loop: CASGLIVGSWGEYEQYF. Written as DNA, the CDR3 is TGTGCTAGTGGTTTAATCGTCGGAAGCTGGGGCGAGTACGAGCAGTACTTC. Drawing the rest from reference TRBV12-5 and TRBJ2-7, the complete variable domain is DARVTQTPRHKVTEMGQEVTMRCQPILGHNTVFWYRQTMMQGLELLAYFRNRAPLDDSGMPKDRFSAEMPDATLATLKIQPSEPRDSAVYFCASGLIVGSWGEYEQYFGPGTRLTVT.

V gene TRBV4-1 combines with J gene TRBJ2-7, with TRBD2 matching over 13 bases. Germline assignment: CDR1 MGHRA and CDR2 YSYEKL. CDR3 length equals 16 residues. Trimming cost V 0 bases and J 10 bases; bases outside gene matches: 9. As DNA, the CDR3 is TGCGCCAGCAGCCAAGATCCGGGACTAGCGGGGTATCGACAGTACTTC. Protein sequence: CASSQDPGLAGYRQYF.

The chain uses TRBV4-2 and TRBJ2-7; D may be TRBD1 or TRBD2 (5 bases each). The CDR3 is made up of 19 amino acids. V was clipped by 1 base and J by 3 bases, with 25 bases between them. In germline, CDR1 is LGHNA, CDR2 YNFKEQ. The CDR3 is CASSQGGVGSGTYNYEQYF. CDR3 nucleotide sequence: TGTGCCAGCAGCCAAGGGGGAGTCGGTTCCGGGACCTACAACTACGAGCAGTACTTC.

The chain is built from TRBV5-6 and TRBJ2-7; D perhaps matches TRBD1 (6 bases). Germline V gene data show CDR1 as SGHDT and CDR2 as YYEEEE. V lost 0 bases to trimming and J lost 0 bases, with 10 bases between them. This CDR3 contains 15 residues. Here the CDR3 reads CASSLGRGTSYEQYF. The DNA for the CDR3 is TGTGCCAGCAGCTTGGGCAGGGGCACCTCCTACGAGCAGTACTTC.

This rearrangement joins TRBV10-3 to TRBJ2-5, with D hard to call. The DNA end is more similar to TRBJ2-7, so the J call may be wrong. CDR1 ENHRY and CDR2 SYGVKD come from the germline V gene. The CDR3 is 13 amino acids. CDR3 sequence (DNA): TGTGCCATCAGTGAGTCGACCCACTACGAGCAGTACTTC. As protein: CAISESTHYEQYF.

The V and J genes are TRBV27 and TRBJ2-5; perhaps TRBD1 as D (6 bases). The last part of the DNA fits TRBJ2-7 better; the J call may be wrong. Germline CDR1 MNHEY, CDR2 SMNVEV (reference sequence). The CDR3 runs to 13 residues. CDR3 sequence (DNA): TGTGCCAGCAGTCCACTCACACAGGGCGAGCAGTACTTC. Its protein product is CASSPLTQGEQYF.

The rearrangement uses TRBV11-2 and TRBJ2-5; D call uncertain. V lost 4 bases, J lost 4 bases, and 10 bases lay in between. The germline V gene has CDR1 SGHAT and CDR2 FQNNGV. CDR3 length: 13 amino acids. The CDR3 coding sequence is TGTGCCAGCAGCTCAAAGGGTGGAGAGACCCAGTACTTC. Translating gives CASSSKGGETQYF.

This clone was found once. The chain recombines TRBV27 with TRBJ2-3; 7 bases agree with TRBD1. The germline V gene has CDR1 MNHEY and CDR2 SMNVEV (reference sequence). The CDR3 has 16 residues. With 3 bases clipped from V and 4 bases from J, the junction kept 10 bases outside the gene matches. CDR3 nucleotide sequence: TGTGCCAGCAGTTTCCTAGACAGGGTCGGGGCAGATACGCAGTATTTT. Protein: CASSFLDRVGADTQYF.

The V gene is TRBV10-2, the J gene TRBJ1-4; 8 positions match TRBD1. Germline V CDR1 and CDR2: WSHSY, SAAADI. The CDR3 consists of 15 residues. Trimming cost V 6 bases and J 7 bases; bases outside gene matches: 10. DNA for the CDR3: TGCGCCAGCAGCGCCTCTCAGGGGGCCGGTGAAAAACTGTTTTTT. This translates into CASSASQGAGEKLFF.

This chain links TRBV7-2 with TRBJ1-1; weak D call: TRBD1 (6 bases). The CDR3 runs 14 residues. V was shortened by 2 bases and J by 5 bases, with 12 bases between the two germline ends. The germline CDR1 and CDR2 sequences are SGHTA and FQGNSA. This CDR3 reads CASSLHREGTEAFF. DNA for the CDR3: TGTGCCAGCAGCTTACACAGGGAGGGGACTGAAGCTTTCTTT.